This is a list of T cell receptor beta chains from one sample in a study of metastatic and nonmetastatic thyroid tumors. TCRdb re-analyzed the PCR reads through MiXCR. The sample has 15,000 to 20,000 clones, 15% to 17% seen once. The sample was blood. The receptors derive from a female donor with papillary thyroid cancer or a benign thyroid nodule (not recorded which). Some clones in this sample may be carry-over from other donors' samples. CDR3s include the opening cysteine and the closing phenylalanine or tryptophan. The order of the fields is V gene, clone size, J gene, D gene, CDR3 DNA, CDR3 protein. A D gene is named only where the DNA matches it firmly. Size tells how often a clone was seen (once, few, many) or the class of an expanded clone, and some rows leave it out.

V gene: TRBV2
clone size: medium-sized
J gene: TRBJ1-6
D gene: -
CDR3 DNA: TGTGCCAGCATCTCCCGACTGGAAGCCTCACCCCTCCACTTT
CDR3 protein: CASISRLEASPLHF

V gene: TRBV7-9
clone size: many
J gene: TRBJ2-4
D gene: TRBD1
CDR3 DNA: TGTGCCAGCAGCTCACTGGACAGGGGGTCCTCCAAAAACATTCAGTACTTC
CDR3 protein: CASSSLDRGSSKNIQYF

V gene: TRBV29-1
clone size: many
J gene: TRBJ1-1
D gene: -
CDR3 DNA: TGCAGCGCTTTGGAGGGACGTAGGTACACTGAAGCTTTCTTT
CDR3 protein: CSALEGRRYTEAFF

V gene: TRBV6-1
clone size: many
J gene: TRBJ1-5
D gene: -
CDR3 DNA: TGTGCCAGCAGTTATACGACAGGACACAATCAGCCCCAGCATTTT
CDR3 protein: CASSYTTGHNQPQHF

V gene: TRBV28
clone size: few
J gene: TRBJ1-6
D gene: TRBD1
CDR3 DNA: TGTGCCAGCAGGCAGACAGGGCGAGATTCACCCCTCCACTTT
CDR3 protein: CASRQTGRDSPLHF

V gene: TRBV7-9
clone size: many
J gene: TRBJ2-6
D gene: -
CDR3 DNA: TGTGCCAGCAGCTTAGAGTCGGGCGTCCTGACTTTC
CDR3 protein: CASSLESGVLTF

V gene: TRBV27
clone size: few
J gene: TRBJ2-1
D gene: -
CDR3 DNA: TGTGCCAGCAGTTTGAGTATGGGGGCCAATGAGCAGTTCTTC
CDR3 protein: CASSLSMGANEQFF

V gene: TRBV14
clone size: many
J gene: TRBJ2-1
D gene: -
CDR3 DNA: TGTGCCAGCAGCCAAAACGCGGGCAGTAAGCAGTTCTTC
CDR3 protein: CASSQNAGSKQFF

V gene: TRBV27
clone size: medium-sized
J gene: TRBJ2-3
D gene: TRBD1
CDR3 DNA: TGTGCCAGCAGTATGCGGGGACAGGGAGGTGGAGATACGCAGTATTTT
CDR3 protein: CASSMRGQGGGDTQYF

V gene: TRBV12-3/TRBV12-4
clone size: many
J gene: TRBJ2-1
D gene: -
CDR3 DNA: TGTGCCAGCAAAGCAGGTACTTTCAATGAGCAGTTCTTC
CDR3 protein: CASKAGTFNEQFF

V gene: TRBV27
clone size: medium-sized
J gene: TRBJ1-2
D gene: TRBD1
CDR3 DNA: TGTGCCAGCAGTTTACAGTCGGGACAGGGGGTAGGTGGCTACACCTTC
CDR3 protein: CASSLQSGQGVGGYTF

V gene: TRBV6-1
clone size: medium-sized
J gene: TRBJ1-5
D gene: -
CDR3 DNA: TGTGCCAGCATCCTCGAAGGGGCTAGGGGAGGGCCCCAGCATTTT
CDR3 protein: CASILEGARGGPQHF

V gene: TRBV12-3/TRBV12-4
clone size: medium-sized
J gene: TRBJ2-3
D gene: -
CDR3 DNA: TGTGCCAGCAGTTTAGCAGGGTTAATCGCAGATACGCAGTATTTT
CDR3 protein: CASSLAGLIADTQYF

V gene: TRBV2
clone size: medium-sized
J gene: TRBJ1-2
D gene: TRBD1
CDR3 DNA: TGTGCCAGCAGTAATGACAGGGAAGGTGGCTACACCTTC
CDR3 protein: CASSNDREGGYTF

V gene: TRBV11-2
clone size: -
J gene: TRBJ2-1
D gene: -
CDR3 DNA: TGTGCCAGCAGCTTAACGCAGTTCGAGCAGTTCTTC
CDR3 protein: CASSLTQFEQFF

V gene: TRBV5-1
clone size: many
J gene: TRBJ2-3
D gene: TRBD1
CDR3 DNA: TGCGCCAGCAGCCTATCATGGACAGGGGGCGGCGCAGATACGCAGTATTTT
CDR3 protein: CASSLSWTGGGADTQYF

V gene: TRBV20-1
clone size: many
J gene: TRBJ2-1
D gene: -
CDR3 DNA: TGCAGTGCTAGGGACGCAGGGCCCGCTGCGCAGTTCTTC
CDR3 protein: CSARDAGPAAQFF

V gene: TRBV20-1
clone size: -
J gene: TRBJ1-2
D gene: -
CDR3 DNA: TGCAGTGCTAGGGGCAGCTTAAACTATGGCTACACCTTC
CDR3 protein: CSARGSLNYGYTF

V gene: TRBV25-1
clone size: many
J gene: TRBJ1-1
D gene: -
CDR3 DNA: TGTGCCAGCAGTTCCAACCGGGCCGGGACTGAAGCTTTCTTT
CDR3 protein: CASSSNRAGTEAFF

V gene: TRBV30
clone size: -
J gene: TRBJ1-1
D gene: -
CDR3 DNA: TGTGCCTCGAAATATTGGCGGCAGGCCACTGAAGCTTTCTTT
CDR3 protein: CASKYWRQATEAFF

V gene: TRBV5-1
clone size: many
J gene: TRBJ2-7
D gene: -
CDR3 DNA: TGCGCCAGCAGCTTAGCCGGGAGCTCCTACGAGCAGTACTTC
CDR3 protein: CASSLAGSSYEQYF

V gene: TRBV20-1
clone size: many
J gene: TRBJ2-5
D gene: -
CDR3 DNA: TGCAGTGCTGTTTACCCCGAATTACAGACCCAGTACTTC
CDR3 protein: CSAVYPELQTQYF

V gene: TRBV11-2
clone size: many
J gene: TRBJ2-7
D gene: TRBD2
CDR3 DNA: TGTGCCAGCAGCTTAGGACTAGCGGGACTCTACGCGCAGTACTTC
CDR3 protein: CASSLGLAGLYAQYF

V gene: TRBV2
clone size: many
J gene: TRBJ1-1
D gene: TRBD1
CDR3 DNA: TGTGCCAGCACCCTGGGACAGGGAGGACCTGAAGCTTTCTTT
CDR3 protein: CASTLGQGGPEAFF

V gene: TRBV2
clone size: many
J gene: TRBJ2-5
D gene: -
CDR3 DNA: TGTGCCAGCAGCAACAGGGGAGGGTATGAGACCCAGTACTTC
CDR3 protein: CASSNRGGYETQYF

V gene: TRBV20-1
clone size: many
J gene: TRBJ2-6
D gene: -
CDR3 DNA: TGCAGTGCCCCTAAGCGGTGGGTTGGGACCTCCACTTCTGGGGCCAACGTCCTGACTTTC
CDR3 protein: CSAPKRWVGTSTSGANVLTF

V gene: TRBV20-1
clone size: many
J gene: TRBJ2-7
D gene: -
CDR3 DNA: TGCAGTGCTACCAGACTGGGGTGGTCCGACGAGCAGTACTTC
CDR3 protein: CSATRLGWSDEQYF

V gene: TRBV6-5
clone size: -
J gene: TRBJ2-3
D gene: -
CDR3 DNA: TGTGCCTGCAGTTACGGTTTAAGCACAGATACGCTGTATTTT
CDR3 protein: CACSYGLSTDTLYF

V gene: TRBV28
clone size: many
J gene: TRBJ1-1
D gene: -
CDR3 DNA: TGTGCCAGCAGACCAGACCTTAGGGGGACTGAAGCTTTCTTT
CDR3 protein: CASRPDLRGTEAFF

V gene: TRBV6-1
clone size: -
J gene: TRBJ2-3
D gene: -
CDR3 DNA: TGTGCCAGCAGTGAGGTGGGGGCGGGACTATATACGCAGTATTTT
CDR3 protein: CASSEVGAGLYTQYF

V gene: TRBV4-1
clone size: many
J gene: TRBJ1-5
D gene: -
CDR3 DNA: TGCGCCAGCAGCCAGCCTGGAACAAAGCAGCCCCAGCATTTT
CDR3 protein: CASSQPGTKQPQHF

V gene: TRBV20-1
clone size: many
J gene: TRBJ2-5
D gene: -
CDR3 DNA: TGCAGTGCTCATCACCGGGCCGAGGGAAAGACCCAGTACTTC
CDR3 protein: CSAHHRAEGKTQYF

V gene: TRBV28
clone size: many
J gene: TRBJ2-1
D gene: TRBD2
CDR3 DNA: TGTGCCAGCAGTCGCCCGGGGGGACTAGCGGGAGTGACGAATGAGCAGTTCTTC
CDR3 protein: CASSRPGGLAGVTNEQFF

V gene: TRBV6-5
clone size: -
J gene: TRBJ1-2
D gene: -
CDR3 DNA: TGTGCCAGCAGTTACTCGGCGGCGGTAATTTATGGCTACACCTTC
CDR3 protein: CASSYSAAVIYGYTF

V gene: TRBV20-1
clone size: large
J gene: TRBJ2-7
D gene: TRBD2
CDR3 DNA: TGCAGTGCTGGACCTAGCGGGAGTGACGAGCAGTACTTC
CDR3 protein: CSAGPSGSDEQYF

V gene: TRBV6-2/TRBV6-3
clone size: medium-sized
J gene: TRBJ1-6
D gene: TRBD1
CDR3 DNA: TGTGCCACAGCGGCGGGACAGGGTCCTAATTCACCCCTCCACTTT
CDR3 protein: CATAAGQGPNSPLHF

V gene: TRBV11-2
clone size: -
J gene: TRBJ1-2
D gene: -
CDR3 DNA: TGTGCCATTAGCTTAGATCCCGGTGCAGCTCTATATGGCTACACCTTC
CDR3 protein: CAISLDPGAALYGYTF

V gene: TRBV10-3
clone size: many
J gene: TRBJ2-5
D gene: -
CDR3 DNA: TGTGCCATCAGTGAGTCCGGCAGTCAAGAGACCCAGTACTTC
CDR3 protein: CAISESGSQETQYF

V gene: TRBV10-2
clone size: many
J gene: TRBJ1-5
D gene: -
CDR3 DNA: TGCGCCAGCAGTGAGTTTTTGGATCCCCAGCATTTT
CDR3 protein: CASSEFLDPQHF

V gene: TRBV7-6
clone size: many
J gene: TRBJ2-7
D gene: TRBD1
CDR3 DNA: TGTGCCAGCAGCTGGACAGGACAGGGCGGCGAGCAGTACTTC
CDR3 protein: CASSWTGQGGEQYF

V gene: TRBV5-4
clone size: many
J gene: TRBJ2-7
D gene: TRBD1
CDR3 DNA: TGTGCCAGCAGCCCGGGACAGGCCTCCTTCTACGAGCAGTACTTC
CDR3 protein: CASSPGQASFYEQYF

V gene: TRBV5-5
clone size: many
J gene: TRBJ2-3
D gene: -
CDR3 DNA: TGTGCCAGCAGCTCGAGGACTACTGAAGATACGCAGTATTTT
CDR3 protein: CASSSRTTEDTQYF

V gene: TRBV20-1
clone size: many
J gene: TRBJ2-3
D gene: TRBD2
CDR3 DNA: TGCAGTGCCACCGGGACTACCAACACAGATACGCAGTATTTT
CDR3 protein: CSATGTTNTDTQYF

V gene: TRBV28
clone size: many
J gene: TRBJ1-5
D gene: -
CDR3 DNA: TGTGCCAGCAAAGGGACAATTAGCAATCAGCCCCAGCATTTT
CDR3 protein: CASKGTISNQPQHF

V gene: TRBV5-1
clone size: many
J gene: TRBJ2-5
D gene: TRBD1
CDR3 DNA: TGCGCCAGCAGCTTGTACGGGACAGAAGAGACCCAGTACTTC
CDR3 protein: CASSLYGTEETQYF

V gene: TRBV3-1
clone size: -
J gene: TRBJ2-4
D gene: -
CDR3 DNA: TGTGCCAGCAGCCAAGAATTGGGATCCAAAAACATTCAGTACTTC
CDR3 protein: CASSQELGSKNIQYF

V gene: TRBV10-3
clone size: many
J gene: TRBJ2-5
D gene: -
CDR3 DNA: TGTGCCATCAGTGAGGCCCAGGGGGAGACCCAGTACTTC
CDR3 protein: CAISEAQGETQYF

V gene: TRBV20-1
clone size: many
J gene: TRBJ2-5
D gene: TRBD2
CDR3 DNA: TGCAGTGCTACCCGGACTAGCGGGGGGGCCCCGGAGACCCAGTACTTC
CDR3 protein: CSATRTSGGAPETQYF

V gene: TRBV3-1
clone size: many
J gene: TRBJ2-2
D gene: TRBD1
CDR3 DNA: TGTGCCAGCAGCCAGAACAGGGGGCGCATGGGGTCCGGGGAGCTGTTTTTT
CDR3 protein: CASSQNRGRMGSGELFF

V gene: TRBV5-1
clone size: -
J gene: TRBJ2-1
D gene: TRBD2
CDR3 DNA: TGCGCCAGCACCCGGGAGGGAGGAGCGAATGAGCAGTTCTTC
CDR3 protein: CASTREGGANEQFF

V gene: TRBV2
clone size: many
J gene: TRBJ2-1
D gene: -
CDR3 DNA: TGTGCCAGCAGGCCCGGGACCGATTATAAGCAGTTCTTC
CDR3 protein: CASRPGTDYKQFF

V gene: TRBV24-1
clone size: few
J gene: TRBJ2-3
D gene: TRBD2
CDR3 DNA: TGTGCCACCAGTGACCCCTCCGCGGGAGGAACAGATACGCAGTATTTT
CDR3 protein: CATSDPSAGGTDTQYF